The sequence of this T cell receptor (beta chain) was determined in a study of T cells after posttransplantation cyclophosphamide. Overall study results and limits: Donor CD8+ memory clones often dominated recipient blood repertoires at later times.

A marrow graft followed busulfan-fludarabine conditioning, with cyclophosphamide on days +3 and +4. In its sample, this clone was seen a few times. Its antigen is currently unknown. V lost 6 bases and J 5 bases, leaving 11 bases between the germline ends. Per germline, CDR1 SGDLS and CDR2 YYNGEE. The CDR3 is 13 amino acids. Here immunoSEQ multiplex PCR was the method, and the copy in TCRdb shows in-frame clones only, minus some. The repertoire holds more than 4,500 clones, with about 79% as singletons. The material was CD4+ T cells sorted from blood, obtained approximately 380 days after allogeneic stem cell transplant with posttransplant cyclophosphamide. The source is a male patient between 50 and 60 years old who received an allogeneic stem cell transplant from a related donor and was CMV-positive. Part of the T cells may come from the graft donor. This chain joins TRBV9 and TRBJ2-2; D gene unclear. The CDR3 sequence is CASNFASTGELFF. The CDR3 DNA reads TGTGCCAGCAACTTCGCCTCTACCGGGGAGCTGTTTTTT. The whole variable domain, remainder taken from reference TRBV9 and TRBJ2-2, is DSGVTQTPKHLITATGQRVTLRCSPRSGDLSVYWYQQSLDQGLQFLIQYYNGEERAKGNILERFSAQQFPDLHSELNLSSLELGDSALYFCASNFASTGELFFGEGSRLTVL.